Sequencing of this T cell receptor beta chain was carried out in a study of shared clonotypes between healthy human individuals. Using immunoSEQ multiplex PCR, the repertoire was profiled, and TCRdb retains in-frame clones only, with some absent. Of some 300,000 clones listed, 73% are singletons. The length of the CDR3 is 18 residues. This receptor was obtained from a man between 25 and 39 years old in good health. Sequencing was carried out using memory CD4+ T cells sorted from blood. Noted subset: CD45RA-negative fraction. V and J are TRBV21-1 and TRBJ2-3; the table calls TRBD1, which could not be checked here. TRBV21-1 is a known pseudogene. The CDR3 DNA reads as TGTGCCAGCACCGACTTAGCCTTTGGGACAGGATTTCACTATGCGCAGTATTTT. It translates to CASTDLAFGTGFHYAQYF.